One and the same sample provided the 10 T cell receptor beta chains below, sequenced in a study of blood T cell repertoires in COVID-19 (dated by TCRdb to the early 2020s). Library construction relied on the immunoSEQ multiplex PCR assay. Imported from immuneACCESS, the table was reduced by TCRdb to in-frame sequences with V and J called. These copies leave out some clones; in studies compared against another copy, an unresolved V gene accounts for under half, and the cause of the remainder is not known. The sample table contains under 300,000 clones; only one count was recorded for roughly 89% of them. Less than 2% of the sample comes from the top ten. Sequenced material: peripheral blood. The receptors shown here come from a woman aged 40 to 49 who had recovered from COVID-19.

The CDR3 DNA reads as TGTGCCAGCAGCTTCGTACAGGGGGAAGTCGAGCAGTACTTC. Protein product: CASSFVQGEVEQYF. This chain joins TRBV5-6 and TRBJ2-7, with 8 bases fitting TRBD1. The ends lost 2 bases at V and 6 bases at J; junction bases unmatched: 7. Germline V gene data show CDR1 as SGHDT and CDR2 as YYEEEE. The CDR3 covers 14 residues.

The V and J genes are TRBV3-1 (or the pseudogene TRBV3-2) and TRBJ2-1; 9 bases agree with TRBD2. The V gene's germline CDR1 is LGHDT and CDR2 YNNKEL (reference sequence). The CDR3 runs 15 residues. V shed 1 base, J shed 7 bases, and the junction held 5 bases outside the gene matches. The CDR3 nucleotides read TGTGCCAGCAGCCAAGTGCCTAGCGGGGCGAATGAGCAGTTCTTC. It specifies CASSQVPSGANEQFF.

The rearrangement joins TRBV11-2 to TRBJ2-7, with D possibly matching TRBD1 (5 bases). The CDR3 has 16 residues. The V end was cut by 5 bases, the J end by 0 bases, with 17 bases between. Germline lookup yields CDR1 SGHAT and CDR2 FQNNGV. This CDR3 is CASSPWAGPSSYEQYF. Here the CDR3 DNA reads TGTGCCAGCAGCCCGTGGGCAGGGCCCAGCTCCTACGAGCAGTACTTC.

The chain links TRBV5-1 to TRBJ2-7; 8 bases fit TRBD2. Looked up from germline, CDR1 is SGHRS and CDR2 is YFSETQ. The ends lost 4 bases at V and 2 bases at J; junction bases unmatched: 5. This CDR3 comprises 14 residues. DNA of the CDR3: TGCGCCAGCAGCGCCGGGGGGGCAACCTACGAGCAGTACTTC. This sequence encodes CASSAGGATYEQYF.

The chain carries TRBV7-8 and TRBJ2-5, with a possible D match to TRBD1 (5 bases). Germline V gives CDR1 SGHVS, CDR2 FQNEAQ. The V gene lost 4 bases and the J gene lost 3 bases, with 21 bases spanning the gap. The CDR3 has 17 amino acids. In nucleotides, the CDR3 is TGTGCCAGCAGCTCAACCCCTCACAGGACCCAAAAAGAGACCCAGTACTTC. It codes for CASSSTPHRTQKETQYF.

The chain is built from TRBV2 and TRBJ1-6; the D gene is possibly TRBD1 (6 bases). Germline loops: CDR1 SNHLY, CDR2 FYNNEI. Trimming stripped 6 bases from V and 9 bases from J, with 15 bases between. CDR3 length equals 14 residues. The CDR3 sequence is CASRGGASVSPLHF. The DNA for the CDR3 is TGTGCCAGCAGGGGGGGGGCAAGTGTTTCACCCCTCCACTTT. The full variable domain, in which reference TRBV2 and TRBJ1-6 provide the parts outside the CDR3, is EPEVTQTPSHQVTQMGQEVILRCVPISNHLYFYWYRQILGQKVEFLVSFYNNEISEKSEIFDDQFSVERPDGSNFTLKIRSTKLEDSAMYFCASRGGASVSPLHFGNGTRLTVT.

This clone was seen just once. V is TRBV12-3 or TRBV12-4 and J is TRBJ1-3; D remains ambiguous. The CDR3 is 13 amino acids. Trimming shortened V by 3 bases and J by 8 bases, and 11 bases separated the two germline ends. The CDR3 here is CASSLVGAHTIYF. DNA for the CDR3: TGTGCCAGCAGTTTGGTGGGAGCCCACACCATATATTTT.

This chain uses TRBV7-2 with TRBJ1-6; D not resolved. Germline CDR1 is SGHTA and CDR2 is FQGNSA. This CDR3 contains 15 residues. Trimming took off 3 bases at V and 4 bases at J, with 10 bases between the two ends. The CDR3 spells CASSLAGFYNSPLHF. The CDR3, as DNA: TGTGCCAGCAGCTTGGCGGGATTTTATAATTCACCCCTCCACTTT.

The gene calls are TRBV28 and TRBJ2-7; D perhaps matches TRBD1 (6 bases). V was trimmed by 2 bases and J by 6 bases, leaving 11 bases between them. Germline-derived CDR1 and CDR2 are MDHEN and SYDVKM. This CDR3 is built from 13 residues. The CDR3 loop is CASSLGGQAEQYF. For the CDR3, the DNA is TGTGCCAGCAGTTTAGGGGGCCAGGCCGAGCAGTACTTC.

CDR3 amino acids: CASRPTVTDTQYF. The CDR3 DNA reads as TGTGCCAGCAGACCGACTGTCACAGATACGCAGTATTTT. This chain uses TRBV3-1 (or the pseudogene TRBV3-2) with TRBJ2-3; the D is unclear. This CDR3 has 13 amino acids. Germline CDR1 and CDR2: LGHDT and YNNKEL (reference sequence). V lost 6 bases, J lost 2 bases, and 9 bases lay in between.